This T cell receptor (beta chain) originates from a study of tumor-infiltrating lymphocytes in primary liver carcinoma. The overall study: Treatment of the patients' primary liver carcinoma consisted of surgical resection.

Germline DNA was also extracted, with blood RNA taken from unsorted whole blood. Total RNA amounting to around 540 ng was the source from which TCR beta cDNA was made with a constant-region primer. Three rounds of nested multiplex PCR with slightly modified ARM-PCR produced TCR beta libraries. PCR rounds one and two used TRBV1-TRBV30 forward primers with a C-beta reverse primer for approximately 11 cycles each. TCRdb reprocessed the multiplex PCR reads via MiXCR and lists one record per CDR3 protein. In the table there are 310,000 or so distinct CDR3 sequences, roughly 61% of which are singletons. The V gene lost 8 bases and the J gene lost 0 bases, with 8 bases spanning the gap. This CDR3 region has 13 residues. About this clonotype: This may come from a read error, since a much larger clone is one base off.

The chain carries TRBV12-3 or TRBV12-4 and TRBJ1-3; D remains unclear. Input material: peripheral blood. The sequence came from a man between 40 and 49 years old with primary liver carcinoma and hepatitis B virus infection. The DNA of the CDR3 is TGTGCCAGCTCCACGAGCTCTGGAAACACCATATATTTT. This sequence encodes CASSTSSGNTIYF.